The 20 T cell receptor beta chains below all came from one sample that was sequenced in a study of OX40 agonist ivuxolimab in advanced cancers. Data came from immunoSEQ multiplex PCR; TCRdb stores just in-frame clones and leaves some out. The table lists some 70,000 clones, roughly 80% of them singletons. The sequencing here drew on CD4+ or CD8+ T cells sorted from blood, taken in a trial of the OX40 agonist ivuxolimab. All receptors come from an adult with an advanced solid tumor such as melanoma, head and neck, liver or kidney cancer.

The rearrangement uses TRBV15 and TRBJ1-5, with 9 nucleotides matching TRBD1. The length of the CDR3 is 14 residues. V lost 1 base to trimming and J lost 7 bases; unmatched junction nucleotides: 2. Germline-derived CDR1 and CDR2 are LNHNV and YYDKDF (reference sequence). As DNA, the CDR3 is TGTGCCACCAGCAGAGGCGGGACAGGGCAGCCCCAGCATTTT. This gives the protein CATSRGGTGQPQHF.

The V and J genes are TRBV7-2 and TRBJ1-1, with D uncertain. This CDR3 is built from 14 residues. Germline CDR1 is SGHTA and CDR2 is FQGNSA. V was clipped by 6 bases and J by 1 base, with 12 bases between them. CDR3 in DNA: TGTGCCAGCAGGTACCTTCGACCGAACACTGAAGCTTTCTTT. Translating it yields CASRYLRPNTEAFF. Using reference TRBV7-2 and TRBJ1-1 for the parts outside the CDR3, the full variable domain is GAGVSQSPSNKVTEKGKDVELRCDPISGHTALYWYRQSLGQGLEFLIYFQGNSAPDKSGLPSDRFSAERTGGSVSTLTIQRTQQEDSAVYLCASRYLRPNTEAFFGQGTRLTVV.

This chain links TRBV5-1 with TRBJ2-7; a weak D match, TRBD1 (6 bases). Looked up from germline, CDR1 is SGHRS and CDR2 is YFSETQ. The CDR3 has 15 residues. The V end lost 0 bases, the J end lost 6 bases, and 16 bases lay between the germline ends. DNA for the CDR3: TGCGCCAGCAGCTTGGGTATAGGGGGATTCCGCGAGCAGTACTTC. Protein sequence: CASSLGIGGFREQYF.

This clone was observed a single time. The chain employs TRBV9 and TRBJ2-1; D remains unclear. V was shortened by 1 base and J by 9 bases, with 17 bases between the two germline ends. The CDR3 spans 15 residues. Germline V lookup: CDR1 SGDLS, CDR2 YYNGEE. Written as DNA, the CDR3 is TGTGCCAGCAGCGTACAACCCAAGGGAAGGACTGAGCAGTTCTTC. Its translation is CASSVQPKGRTEQFF.

The chain has TRBV18 and TRBJ1-2; 9 bases line up with TRBD1. Germline V gene lookup returns CDR1 KGHSH and CDR2 LQKENI. The CDR3 extends over 13 amino acids. With 4 bases clipped from V and 8 bases from J, the junction kept 5 bases outside the gene matches. CDR3 coding DNA: TGTGCCAGCTCACAACAGGGGGCGCGGGGCTACACCTTC. This translates into CASSQQGARGYTF.

J is TRBJ1-1 and V is TRBV6-5, with a weak D call TRBD1 (5 bases). Trimming took off 8 bases at V and 0 bases at J, with 10 bases between the two ends. CDR1 is MNHEY, CDR2 SVGAGI, per germline. The CDR3 has 13 amino acids. CDR3 sequence (DNA): TGTGCCAGCTGCAGGGAGGTGAACACTGAAGCTTTCTTT. Its protein is CASCREVNTEAFF.

CDR3 nucleotide sequence: TGTGCCAGCAGAACCTCAGGGGGAGCGAATCAGCCCCAGCATTTT. Protein sequence: CASRTSGGANQPQHF. The V gene is TRBV6-6, the J gene TRBJ1-5; 7 nucleotides line up with TRBD1. Germline V gene data show CDR1 as MNHNY and CDR2 as SVGAGI (reference sequence). Trimming removed 6 bases from V and 4 bases from J; junction bases left unmatched: 9. The length of the CDR3 is 15 residues.

CDR3 loop: CASSLSPSGLAGAWGELFF. CDR3 bases: TGTGCCAGCAGTTTATCCCCGTCCGGCCTAGCGGGAGCTTGGGGGGAGCTGTTTTTT. J is TRBJ2-2 and V is TRBV27; the match to TRBD2 covers 10 bases. Germline CDR1 is MNHEY and CDR2 is SMNVEV (reference sequence). Trimming removed 0 bases from V and 8 bases from J; junction bases left unmatched: 15. The CDR3 contains 19 residues.

CDR3 DNA: TGTGCCTGGAGTAGACAAGGGGAGACCCAGTACTTC. This codes for CAWSRQGETQYF. This rearrangement joins TRBV30 to TRBJ2-5; unclear D gene. V dropped 2 bases and J dropped 5 bases, with 9 bases sitting between them. The germline gives CDR1 GTSNPN, CDR2 SVGIG (reference sequence). The CDR3 sequence is 12 residues long.

This sequence joins TRBV28 and TRBJ1-1; 8 positions match TRBD1. The CDR3 covers 13 residues. V was clipped by 6 bases and J by 5 bases; unmatched bases: 5. Germline-derived CDR1 and CDR2 are MDHEN and SYDVKM. CDR3 coding DNA: TGTGCCAGCAGGGACAGGGTGGGGACTGAAGCTTTCTTT. It encodes CASRDRVGTEAFF.

DNA of the CDR3: TGTGCCAGCAGCGTAGACAGGGTCGATCAGCCCCAGCATTTT. Translated: CASSVDRVDQPQHF. The V gene is TRBV6-6, the J gene TRBJ1-5, with 7 bases aligning to TRBD1. This CDR3 is built from 14 residues. CDR1 is MNHNY, CDR2 SVGAGI, per germline (reference sequence). Trimming removed 6 bases from V and 5 bases from J; junction bases left unmatched: 7.

The V and J genes are TRBV7-2 and TRBJ2-2; the D gene is possibly TRBD2 (6 bases). The CDR3 runs 15 residues. The germline V and J ends were trimmed by 6 bases and 2 bases, with 13 bases remaining between them. Germline CDR1 is SGHTA and CDR2 is FQGNSA. The CDR3 here is CASRPGLKNTGELFF. The CDR3 nucleotides read TGTGCCAGCAGGCCGGGACTGAAAAACACCGGGGAGCTGTTTTTT.

This chain uses TRBV28 with TRBJ1-2, with D tentatively TRBD1 (6 bases). Per germline, CDR1 MDHEN and CDR2 SYDVKM. The CDR3 runs to 13 residues. V dropped 6 bases and J dropped 7 bases, with 15 bases sitting between them. The CDR3 region has the DNA TGTGCCAGCAGACCTGGGGGCGCGGGTGGCTACACCTTC. This gives the protein CASRPGGAGGYTF.

This clone has a single count. The J gene is TRBJ1-5, the V gene TRBV28, with D hard to call. The CDR3 runs 12 residues. The V and J ends lost 5 bases and 8 bases respectively, with 10 bases between them. CDR1 is MDHEN, CDR2 SYDVKM, per germline. The CDR3 DNA sequence: TGTGCCAGCAGTCCCTTAGGAGAGCCCCAGCATTTT. It codes for CASSPLGEPQHF.

The chain recombines TRBV7-2 with TRBJ2-7, with 12 bases aligning to TRBD2. Germline assignment: CDR1 SGHTA and CDR2 FQGNSA. This CDR3 is built from 15 residues. After removal of 3 bases from V and 3 bases from J, the junction contained 3 bases not matched to a gene. The DNA for the CDR3 is TGTGCCAGCAGCTTTAAGACTAGCGGGGGCTACGAGCAGTACTTC. Its protein is CASSFKTSGGYEQYF.

V usage is TRBV9 and J usage is TRBJ1-1; 8 nucleotides line up with TRBD1. V was clipped by 0 bases and J by 7 bases; unmatched bases: 5. This CDR3 is built from 14 residues. Germline loops: CDR1 SGDLS, CDR2 YYNGEE. The CDR3 spells CASSVVSGGLEAFF. In DNA form, the CDR3 reads TGTGCCAGCAGCGTAGTATCAGGGGGCCTTGAAGCTTTCTTT.

This chain connects TRBV21-1 to TRBJ1-3; the table's D gene call, TRBD1, was not cross checked with the DNA. TRBV21-1 is recorded as a pseudogene. The CDR3 totals 14 residues. CDR3 residues: CARYTGGSGNTIYF. CDR3 nucleotides: TGTGCCAGGTACACAGGGGGCTCTGGAAACACCATATATTTT.

This clone showed up just once. The chain recombines TRBV7-3 with TRBJ2-1; D call uncertain. This CDR3 contains 15 residues. Germline CDR1 reads SGHTA; CDR2 reads FQGTGA. With 7 bases removed from V and 0 bases from J, the gap between germline ends came to 13 bases. This chain's CDR3 is CASTQRSASYNEQFF. CDR3 sequence (DNA): TGTGCCAGCACCCAGAGGAGCGCCTCCTACAATGAGCAGTTCTTC.

The chain is built from TRBV23-1 and TRBJ2-5; TRBD2 matches 8 bases. TRBV23-1 is sorted into the ORF group, with uncertain function. The length of the CDR3 is 14 residues. V was pared by 7 bases and J by 1 base, with 5 bases of the junction left unmatched. CDR3 nucleotides: TGCGCCAGCAACGCCGGGAGGGCCCAAGAGACCCAGTACTTC. This encodes CASNAGRAQETQYF.

The genes are TRBV19 and TRBJ2-5, with 16 bases matching TRBD2. The V gene end was trimmed by 4 bases and the J gene end by 0 bases; junction bases not matched to a gene: 5. CDR1 and CDR2 from the germline V gene are LNHDA and SQIVND (reference sequence). This CDR3 has 18 residues. CDR3 coding DNA: TGTGCCAGTAGTAGGGGACTAGCGGGAGGGCCTCACCAAGAGACCCAGTACTTC. Protein sequence: CASSRGLAGGPHQETQYF. The entire variable domain, with the rest obtained from reference TRBV19 and TRBJ2-5, is as follows: DGGITQSPKYLFRKEGQNVTLSCEQNLNHDAMYWYRQDPGQGLRLIYYSQIVNDFQKGDIAEGYSVSREKKESFPLTVTSAQKNPTAFYLCASSRGLAGGPHQETQYFGPGTRLLVL.